The next 29 T cell receptor beta chains were all read from a single sample in a study of blood T cell repertoires in COVID-19. The method was immunoSEQ multiplex PCR; TCRdb's version includes in-frame clones alone and lacks a portion of them. The sample shows more than 60,000 clones, around 84% of them seen only once. Material for sequencing was peripheral blood. These receptors originate from a man aged 50 to 59 with acute or convalescent COVID-19.

The chain has TRBV19 and TRBJ2-2, with 8 bases that match TRBD2. The germline CDR1 and CDR2 sequences are LNHDA and SQIVND (reference sequence). V shed 6 bases and J 2 bases; nucleotides not matched to a gene: 5. The CDR3 runs 15 residues. This CDR3 is CASRRGTSNTGELFF. CDR3 in DNA: TGTGCCAGTAGGAGGGGGACTAGTAACACCGGGGAGCTGTTTTTT.

The count of this clone is one. The V gene is TRBV27, the J gene TRBJ1-1; possible D gene TRBD1, 5 bases. Trimming cost V 5 bases and J 5 bases, with 12 bases left between them. Germline V gene lookup returns CDR1 MNHEY and CDR2 SMNVEV (reference sequence). This CDR3 is 13 amino acids long. CDR3 sequence: CASSPGSGTEAFF. As DNA, the CDR3 is TGTGCCAGCAGTCCGGGTTCAGGGACTGAAGCTTTCTTT.

The V gene is TRBV12-3 or TRBV12-4, the J gene TRBJ2-5; 9 bases fit TRBD1. There are 13 residues in the CDR3. V gave up 7 bases and J gave up 5 bases; unmatched junction bases: 5. The CDR3 DNA reads TGTGCCAGCACCCGACAGGGGGAGGAGACCCAGTACTTC. It yields the protein CASTRQGEETQYF.

The gene calls are TRBV9 and TRBJ2-1; D remains unclear. Trimming cost V 4 bases and J 11 bases, with 16 bases left between them. Per germline, CDR1 SGDLS and CDR2 YYNGEE. The CDR3 runs 13 residues. The CDR3 region is CASSPRMLGQQFF. CDR3 DNA: TGTGCCAGCAGCCCACGTATGCTAGGTCAGCAGTTCTTC.

The chain couples TRBV7-3 to TRBJ2-4, with 8 bases aligning to TRBD1. The CDR3 runs 18 residues. J lost 3 bases, V lost 1 base, and 11 bases had no gene match. Germline CDR1 is SGHTA and CDR2 is FQGTGA. As DNA, the CDR3 is TGTGCCAGCAGCTTAAAACTTTCTGGACAGGGCGTCAAAAACATTCAGTACTTC. It specifies CASSLKLSGQGVKNIQYF.

Judged by abundance, this clone is medium-sized (0.01 to 0.1%). The gene calls are TRBV18 and TRBJ1-1; 8 bases match TRBD1. The CDR3 is made up of 16 amino acids. Trimming took 4 bases from V and 2 from J; bases not matched to a gene: 9. In germline, CDR1 is KGHSH, CDR2 LQKENI. DNA of the CDR3: TGTGCCAGCTCACGCGGGACAGGTTCCGGAAACACTGAAGCTTTCTTT. This codes for CASSRGTGSGNTEAFF. Using reference TRBV18 and TRBJ1-1 for the parts outside the CDR3, the full variable domain is NAGVMQNPRHLVRRRGQEARLRCSPMKGHSHVYWYRQLPEEGLKFMVYLQKENIIDESGMPKERFSAEFPKEGPSILRIQQVVRGDSAAYFCASSRGTGSGNTEAFFGQGTRLTVV.

The chain combines TRBV5-5 with TRBJ2-5; TRBD1 matches at 10 bases. The V segment lost 1 base and the J segment 2 bases; nucleotides outside the gene matches: 2. From germline, CDR1 is SGHKS and CDR2 YYEKEE (reference sequence). The CDR3 is made up of 15 amino acids. For the CDR3, the DNA is TGTGCCAGCAGCTTGCCGGGACAGGGGCAAGAGACCCAGTACTTC. This codes for CASSLPGQGQETQYF.

The V call is TRBV5-1, the J call TRBJ1-1, with D possibly being TRBD1 (5 bases). V was cut by 3 bases and J by 8 bases, with 17 bases left in between. Germline V CDR1 and CDR2: SGHRS, YFSETQ. The CDR3 contains 14 residues. CDR3 bases: TGCGCCAGCAGCTGGGGGACTGCCTCTCTGGAAGCTTTCTTT. Translating gives CASSWGTASLEAFF.

The rearrangement joins TRBV11-2 to TRBJ2-1; 8 positions match TRBD2. Trimming removed 1 base from V and 4 bases from J; junction bases left unmatched: 3. The CDR3 spans 15 residues. CDR1 and CDR2 (germline): SGHAT, FQNNGV. The CDR3 here is CASSLVASGYNEQFF. For the CDR3, the DNA is TGTGCCAGCAGCTTAGTCGCTAGCGGGTACAATGAGCAGTTCTTC.

This clone was picked up a small number of times. The J gene is TRBJ2-2, the V gene TRBV28, with D perhaps TRBD2 (5 bases). The CDR3 length is 13 residues. V gave up 8 bases and J gave up 0 bases, with 7 bases separating them. CDR1 MDHEN and CDR2 SYDVKM come from the germline V gene. The CDR3 DNA reads as TGTGCCAGCCTACTAGCGAACACCGGGGAGCTGTTTTTT. Translated, it gives CASLLANTGELFF.

The V gene is TRBV19, the J gene TRBJ1-2; 7 bases are shared with TRBD1. This CDR3 is built from 15 residues. Per germline, CDR1 LNHDA and CDR2 SQIVND (reference sequence). Losses at the gene ends were 2 bases for V and 4 bases for J; bases not matched to a gene: 7. CDR3: CASSINSGGSYGYTF. The DNA of the CDR3 is TGTGCCAGTAGTATAAACTCAGGGGGTTCCTATGGCTACACCTTC.

This chain links TRBV3-1 (or the pseudogene TRBV3-2) with TRBJ1-2, with D perhaps TRBD1 (5 bases). V dropped 0 bases and J dropped 4 bases, with 15 bases sitting between them. Germline V gene data show CDR1 as LGHDT and CDR2 as YNNKEL (reference sequence). CDR3 length: 16 amino acids. As DNA, the CDR3 is TGTGCCAGCAGCCAAGAGCGCTTCCGGGACTCCTATGGCTACACCTTC. As protein: CASSQERFRDSYGYTF.

The J gene is TRBJ1-4, the V gene TRBV4-3; the match to TRBD1 covers 8 bases. The CDR3 covers 15 residues. CDR1 and CDR2 from the germline V gene are LGHNA and YSLEER. The V segment lost 4 bases and the J segment 4 bases; nucleotides outside the gene matches: 5. The CDR3 DNA follows: TGCGCCAGCAGCCGGCAGGGGGCGAATAATGAAAAACTGTTTTTT. Encoded protein: CASSRQGANNEKLFF.

This rearrangement joins TRBV5-4 to TRBJ2-1; possible D gene TRBD1, 6 bases. Trimming stripped 4 bases from V and 1 base from J, with 12 bases between. This CDR3 contains 15 residues. Germline V lookup: CDR1 SGHNT, CDR2 YYREEE (reference sequence). Here the CDR3 reads CASSKGQGSYNEQFF. In DNA form, the CDR3 reads TGTGCCAGCAGCAAAGGCCAGGGGTCCTACAATGAGCAGTTCTTC.

The chain joins TRBV6-5 to TRBJ2-7; D unresolved. Germline V gene lookup returns CDR1 MNHEY and CDR2 SVGAGI. V lost 5 bases to trimming and J lost 1 base, with 6 bases between them. This CDR3 spans 12 amino acids. The CDR3 loop is CASSPSSYEQYF. The DNA for the CDR3 is TGTGCCAGCAGTCCCAGTTCCTACGAGCAGTACTTC.

This chain joins TRBV5-1 and TRBJ1-1; no definite D call. The ends were cut back, 4 bases at V and 1 base at J, with 11 bases in the middle. The CDR3 spans 14 residues. The germline gives CDR1 SGHRS, CDR2 YFSETQ. For the CDR3, the DNA is TGCGCCAGCAGCCCGCTGGCAGAGAACACTGAAGCTTTCTTT. Translation: CASSPLAENTEAFF.

The chain employs TRBV20-1 and TRBJ2-1; no clear D gene. Germline-derived CDR1 and CDR2 are DFQATT and SNEGSKA (reference sequence). The CDR3 is 11 residues long. V lost 2 bases to trimming and J lost 7 bases, with 6 bases between them. The CDR3 DNA reads TGCAGTGCTAGACTACGGAATGAGCAGTTCTTC. Its translation is CSARLRNEQFF.

The chain links TRBV4-3 to TRBJ2-6; 7 bases are a match to TRBD1. This CDR3 spans 18 amino acids. V gave up 0 bases and J gave up 0 bases; unmatched junction bases: 5. From germline, CDR1 is LGHNA and CDR2 YSLEER. CDR3 protein: CASSQEGNRGSGANVLTF. In nucleotides, the CDR3 is TGCGCCAGCAGCCAAGAAGGAAACAGGGGCTCTGGGGCCAACGTCCTGACTTTC.

This clone was detected a few times. The V and J genes are TRBV19 and TRBJ1-5; D perhaps matches TRBD1 (5 bases). Trimming cost V 1 base and J 7 bases, with 14 bases left between them. The CDR3 covers 15 residues. Per germline, CDR1 LNHDA and CDR2 SQIVND (reference sequence). The CDR3 DNA sequence: TGTGCCAGTAGTATAGGGGGCAGGGTGGGCCAGCCCCAGCATTTT. It specifies CASSIGGRVGQPQHF.

This clone was observed a single time. The CDR3 DNA is TGTGCCAGCAGCGATTCCGGGACTAGCGGTGAGACCCAGTACTTC. Translated, it gives CASSDSGTSGETQYF. The chain uses TRBV9 and TRBJ2-5, with 11 bases aligning to TRBD2. The CDR3 extends over 15 amino acids. CDR1 is SGDLS and CDR2 is YYNGEE in the germline V gene. Germline trimming cut 3 bases from V and 5 bases from J; bases unmatched to any gene: 6. The full variable domain, with the rest looked up from reference TRBV9 and TRBJ2-5, is DSGVTQTPKHLITATGQRVTLRCSPRSGDLSVYWYQQSLDQGLQFLIQYYNGEERAKGNILERFSAQQFPDLHSELNLSSLELGDSALYFCASSDSGTSGETQYFGPGTRLLVL.

The chain carries TRBV30 and TRBJ2-4; no clear D. Germline V gene data show CDR1 as GTSNPN and CDR2 as SVGIG (reference sequence). The V end lost 4 bases, the J end lost 0 bases, and 10 bases lay between the germline ends. The CDR3 is 14 amino acids. CDR3 nucleotides: TGTGCCTGGATCGAGAGGCTAGCCAAAAACATTCAGTACTTC. This translates into CAWIERLAKNIQYF.

V and J are TRBV6-2 or TRBV6-3 and TRBJ1-2; the match to TRBD1 covers 11 bases. This CDR3 has 17 residues. The J segment lost 1 base and the V segment lost 5 bases, leaving 9 bases of the junction unmatched. Germline CDR1 reads MNHEY; CDR2 reads SVGEGT. Here the CDR3 DNA reads TGTGCCAGCAGTAGGGGGACAGGGGGACCTTTTAACTATGGCTACACCTTC. Encoded protein: CASSRGTGGPFNYGYTF.

V and J are TRBV6-5 and TRBJ2-2, with D possibly TRBD1 on 6 matching bases. The CDR3 spans 14 residues. Germline CDR1 reads MNHEY; CDR2 reads SVGAGI. Trimming removed 10 bases from V and 4 bases from J, with 16 bases in between. The chain's CDR3 is CATKQGGGTGELFF. CDR3 DNA: TGTGCCACCAAACAGGGTGGTGGCACCGGGGAGCTGTTTTTT.

To note about this clone: This same CDR3 is encoded by further DNA sequences in the sample. The chain carries TRBV12-3 or TRBV12-4 and TRBJ1-5; D is uncertain. Trimming removed 3 bases at V and 2 bases at J, with 2 bases between. There are 12 residues in the CDR3. The CDR3 is CASSFGNQPQHF. CDR3 coding DNA: TGTGCCAGCAGTTTCGGCAATCAGCCCCAGCATTTT.

The CDR3 sequence: CASRPNPGQGAYEQYF. The CDR3 DNA follows: TGTGCCAGCAGACCAAACCCGGGACAGGGGGCCTACGAGCAGTACTTC. The rearrangement links TRBV27 to TRBJ2-7; 11 nucleotides line up with TRBD1. CDR3 length: 16 residues. The V segment lost 6 bases and the J segment 2 bases; nucleotides outside the gene matches: 9. The germline V gene encodes CDR1 MNHEY and CDR2 SMNVEV (reference sequence).

This clone came up once. The chain employs TRBV7-6 and TRBJ2-3; 9 bases fit TRBD1. Per the germline V gene, CDR1 is SGHVS and CDR2 is FNYEAQ. J lost 3 bases, V lost 2 bases, and 9 bases had no gene match. This CDR3 spans 17 amino acids. CDR3 loop: CASSLFGGTGRTDTQYF. The CDR3 DNA is TGTGCCAGCAGCTTATTCGGTGGGACAGGGAGAACAGATACGCAGTATTTT.

The chain employs TRBV4-1 and TRBJ1-6; the D is unclear. Germline V lookup: CDR1 MGHRA, CDR2 YSYEKL. This CDR3 is built from 15 residues. Between the trimmed V and J ends, which lost 4 bases and 6 bases, there was a span of 13 bases. The CDR3 region has the DNA TGCGCCAGCAGCCTCTTTCCTATCTTTAATTCACCCCTCCACTTT. Encoded protein: CASSLFPIFNSPLHF.

The V call is TRBV29-1, the J call TRBJ2-2, with 8 bases matching TRBD2. Germline CDR1 is SQVTM and CDR2 is ANQGSEA. J gave up 0 bases and V 4 bases, and 4 bases lay outside the gene matches. The length of the CDR3 is 15 residues. The CDR3: CSVGGREANTGELFF. CDR3 nucleotide sequence: TGCAGCGTTGGGGGGCGGGAGGCGAACACCGGGGAGCTGTTTTTT.

The rearrangement uses TRBV4-1 and TRBJ2-2; 7 nucleotides match TRBD1. Germline CDR1 and CDR2: MGHRA and YSYEKL. This CDR3 is built from 16 residues. The V and J ends lost 1 base and 0 bases, in that order; junction bases with no gene match: 2. The CDR3 sequence is CASSQAGTANTGELFF. CDR3 nucleotide sequence: TGCGCCAGCAGCCAAGCCGGGACAGCGAACACCGGGGAGCTGTTTTTT.